What follows are 27 T cell receptor beta chains derived from one specimen sequenced in a study of blood T cell repertoires in COVID-19. The method was immunoSEQ multiplex PCR; TCRdb's version includes in-frame clones alone and lacks a portion of them. The repertoire holds about 230,000 clones, about 86% seen once, with roughly 5.8% in the top ten. The specimen sequenced was peripheral blood. Receptors were obtained from an older man with acute or convalescent COVID-19.

The chain joins TRBV6-5 to TRBJ2-1; the match to TRBD1 covers 7 bases. V was clipped by 6 bases and J by 0 bases; unmatched bases: 5. Germline CDR1 reads MNHEY; CDR2 reads SVGAGI. This CDR3 has 15 residues. CDR3 sequence reads: CASREGQFSYNEQFF. The CDR3 DNA sequence: TGTGCCAGCAGAGAGGGACAGTTCTCCTACAATGAGCAGTTCTTC.

This clone was seen just once. The genes are TRBV28 and TRBJ2-7, with D tentatively TRBD1 (7 bases). V shed 7 bases and J shed 2 bases, with 21 bases lying between them. The germline gives CDR1 MDHEN, CDR2 SYDVKM. This CDR3 is built from 16 residues. CDR3 nucleotides: TGTGCCAGCATCAAAAGAATAGGAGGGGGCCCCTACGAGCAGTACTTC. Translating gives CASIKRIGGGPYEQYF.

This chain connects TRBV27 to TRBJ1-6; 9 bases match TRBD1. The CDR3 is 14 amino acids. Germline V gives CDR1 MNHEY, CDR2 SMNVEV (reference sequence). V lost 4 bases and J lost 9; bases outside the gene matches: 4. The CDR3 DNA follows: TGTGCCAGCAGTTCTGGGACAGGGAGTTCACCCCTCCACTTT. Protein product: CASSSGTGSSPLHF.

CDR3 residues: CASSPGQGTGELFF. In DNA form, the CDR3 reads TGCGCCAGCAGCCCCGGGCAGGGCACCGGGGAGCTGTTTTTT. J is TRBJ2-2 and V is TRBV5-1; a weak D match, TRBD1 (5 bases). Germline loops: CDR1 SGHRS, CDR2 YFSETQ. The CDR3 totals 14 residues. Between the trimmed V and J ends, which lost 4 bases and 4 bases, there was a span of 11 bases.

The V call is TRBV4-1, the J call TRBJ1-2; D possibly corresponds to TRBD1 (6 bases). The CDR3 runs 15 residues. Germline loops: CDR1 MGHRA, CDR2 YSYEKL. Trimming took off 1 base at V and 7 bases at J, with 16 bases between the two ends. The DNA of the CDR3 is TGCGCCAGCAGCCAAGCACAGGGCTCTTGGGGTGGCTACACCTTC. Translation gives CASSQAQGSWGGYTF.

The CDR3 bases are TGTGCCAGCAGTGGAGGGATTGAAAAACTGTTTTTT. Its protein product is CASSGGIEKLFF. J is TRBJ1-4 and V is TRBV2; no firm D call. Trimming pared 4 bases from V and 7 bases from J, leaving 7 bases between. The CDR3 has 12 amino acids. CDR1 SNHLY and CDR2 FYNNEI come from the germline V gene.

The chain recombines TRBV5-1 with TRBJ2-1; D not certain. This CDR3 is built from 14 residues. V was shortened by 5 bases and J by 6 bases, with 15 bases between the two germline ends. Germline CDR1 is SGHRS and CDR2 is YFSETQ. The CDR3 region has the DNA TGCGCCAGCAGGGCACGGCTAGATGGCAATGAGCAGTTCTTC. Protein product: CASRARLDGNEQFF.

V is TRBV28 and J is TRBJ2-5; D perhaps matches TRBD1 (6 bases). Germline values: CDR1 MDHEN, CDR2 SYDVKM. This CDR3 is 13 amino acids long. V shed 9 bases and J shed 4 bases, with 15 bases lying between them. CDR3 nucleotides: TGTGCCAGTCGAACAGGGACACGAGAGACCCAGTACTTC. As protein: CASRTGTRETQYF.

As DNA, the CDR3 is TGTGCCAGCAGCTTGCCACAGGACTATGGCTACACCTTC. Its protein is CASSLPQDYGYTF. V gene TRBV5-6 combines with J gene TRBJ1-2; possibly TRBD1 for D (5 bases). The V and J ends lost 1 base and 3 bases respectively, with 7 bases between them. From germline, CDR1 is SGHDT and CDR2 YYEEEE. The CDR3 is made up of 13 amino acids.

The chain carries TRBV30 and TRBJ1-2; D perhaps matches TRBD1 (6 bases). V lost 1 base and J 4 bases, leaving 10 bases between the germline ends. The length of the CDR3 is 13 residues. Per the germline V gene, CDR1 is GTSNPN and CDR2 is SVGIG (reference sequence). CDR3 protein: CAWSEQGTYGYTF. CDR3 in DNA: TGTGCCTGGAGTGAACAGGGAACCTATGGCTACACCTTC.

The rearrangement joins TRBV7-7 to TRBJ2-2; D remains unclear. Germline V gene data show CDR1 as SSHAT and CDR2 as FNYEAQ (reference sequence). The CDR3 totals 14 residues. Trimming pared 0 bases from V and 2 bases from J, leaving 4 bases between. This CDR3 is CASSLASNTGELFF. In DNA form, the CDR3 reads TGTGCCAGCAGCTTAGCGAGTAACACCGGGGAGCTGTTTTTT.

This clone occurred once. The V call is TRBV3-1 (or the pseudogene TRBV3-2), the J call TRBJ2-2; D possibly corresponds to TRBD2 (5 bases). CDR3 length equals 15 residues. V was pared by 4 bases and J by 5 bases, with 14 bases between. The germline V gene encodes CDR1 LGHDT and CDR2 YNNKEL (reference sequence). CDR3 coding DNA: TGTGCCAGCAGCCTTACGCGCACTAGTACCGGGGAGCTGTTTTTT. The encoded protein is CASSLTRTSTGELFF.

J is TRBJ2-1 and V is TRBV7-3; 14 bases match TRBD2. V dropped 4 bases and J dropped 8; count of bases not matched to a gene: 7. The CDR3 loop spans 16 amino acids. In germline, CDR1 is SGHTA, CDR2 FQGTGA. CDR3 sequence: CASSSTGTSGSYEQFF. The DNA of the CDR3 is TGTGCCAGCAGCTCCACTGGGACTAGCGGGAGCTATGAGCAGTTCTTC.

The chain is built from TRBV2 and TRBJ1-1; no clear D. This CDR3 region has 15 residues. Trimming stripped 0 bases from V and 6 bases from J, with 14 bases between. Per germline, CDR1 SNHLY and CDR2 FYNNEI. CDR3 nucleotides: TGTGCCAGCAGTGAAGCGCAAGGCAGGATAGCTGAAGCTTTCTTT. It is translated as CASSEAQGRIAEAFF.

This clone has just a few counts. DNA of the CDR3: TGTGCCAGTAGTAACTGGGGGACTAGGCATGAGCAGTTCTTC. It is translated as CASSNWGTRHEQFF. The chain joins TRBV19 to TRBJ2-1; TRBD2 matches at 8 bases. Germline values: CDR1 LNHDA, CDR2 SQIVND (reference sequence). V lost 4 bases and J lost 8; bases outside the gene matches: 7. The CDR3 spans 14 residues. Supplemented by reference TRBV19 and TRBJ2-1, the full variable domain reads DGGITQSPKYLFRKEGQNVTLSCEQNLNHDAMYWYRQDPGQGLRLIYYSQIVNDFQKGDIAEGYSVSREKKESFPLTVTSAQKNPTAFYLCASSNWGTRHEQFFGPGTRLTVL.

The J gene is TRBJ2-2, the V gene TRBV23-1; the D gene is possibly TRBD2 (8 bases). TRBV23-1 is reported as an ORF; its role is uncertain. The CDR3 loop spans 21 amino acids. V was cut by 5 bases and J by 4 bases, with 32 bases left in between. The CDR3 loop is CASSYQGVRSGGRSGTGELFF. The CDR3 DNA is TGCGCCAGCAGTTACCAGGGGGTCAGGTCTGGCGGGAGGTCCGGCACCGGGGAGCTGTTTTTT.

V usage is TRBV6-5 and J usage is TRBJ1-4; 8 bases line up with TRBD1. Germline trimming cut 5 bases from V and 7 bases from J; bases unmatched to any gene: 6. This CDR3 has 14 residues. Germline V CDR1 and CDR2: MNHEY, SVGAGI. In DNA, the CDR3 is TGTGCCAGCAGTCAACAGGGGGGAGCTGAAAAACTGTTTTTT. Its translation: CASSQQGGAEKLFF.

Here the CDR3 reads CASSQTGPEAFF. As DNA, the CDR3 is TGCGCCAGCAGCCAGACAGGCCCTGAAGCTTTCTTT. The gene calls are TRBV5-1 and TRBJ1-1, with D maybe TRBD1 (6 bases). The CDR3 is 12 amino acids. Germline CDR1 and CDR2: SGHRS and YFSETQ. Deletions cut 4 bases from V and 6 bases from J, with 10 bases between.

This clone has a handful of counts. The J gene is TRBJ1-5, the V gene TRBV6-1; D call uncertain. This CDR3 region has 16 residues. The V and J ends lost 1 base and 0 bases respectively, with 10 bases between them. Germline-derived CDR1 and CDR2 are MNHNS and SASEGT. The CDR3 protein is CASSEDLRYSNQPQHF. DNA for the CDR3: TGTGCCAGCAGTGAAGATTTGCGGTATAGCAATCAGCCCCAGCATTTT.

The V and J genes are TRBV3-1 (or the pseudogene TRBV3-2) and TRBJ2-2; no clear D gene. In germline, CDR1 is LGHDT, CDR2 YNNKEL (reference sequence). The CDR3 consists of 13 residues. Trimming removed 4 bases at V and 4 bases at J, with 7 bases between. The DNA for the CDR3 is TGTGCCAGCAGCCTTTTTATCACCGGGGAGCTGTTTTTT. It is translated as CASSLFITGELFF.

The chain links TRBV9 to TRBJ2-2; D is ambiguous. CDR3 length: 16 amino acids. The V gene lost 3 bases and the J gene lost 0 bases, with 12 bases spanning the gap. Germline V CDR1 and CDR2: SGDLS, YYNGEE. CDR3 amino acids: CASSELMAPNTGELFF. The CDR3 DNA reads as TGTGCCAGCAGCGAATTAATGGCTCCGAACACCGGGGAGCTGTTTTTT.

The CDR3 DNA reads TGTGCCAGCCGGAGTTTAAACAGGGGAATGTACGAGCAGTACTTC. Translation gives CASRSLNRGMYEQYF. The chain links TRBV6-6 to TRBJ2-7; TRBD1 aligns across 7 bases. This CDR3 has 15 residues. Germline V CDR1 and CDR2: MNHNY, SVGAGI (reference sequence). Trimming at V came to 8 bases and at J to 4 bases, leaving 14 bases not matched to a gene.

The V and J genes are TRBV5-1 and TRBJ2-5; TRBD1 agrees at 9 bases. Germline trimming cut 4 bases from V and 5 bases from J; bases unmatched to any gene: 12. There are 16 residues in the CDR3. CDR1 is SGHRS, CDR2 YFSETQ, per germline. The CDR3 nucleotides read TGCGCCAGCAGCACGACCCTCGGGACAGGGAGTGAGACCCAGTACTTC. Translated: CASSTTLGTGSETQYF.

This chain links TRBV6-5 with TRBJ1-4, with D possibly matching TRBD1 (5 bases). The V gene lost 7 bases and the J gene lost 6 bases, with 15 bases spanning the gap. The CDR3 contains 14 residues. Germline loops: CDR1 MNHEY, CDR2 SVGAGI. The CDR3 loop reads CASNRGGAYEKLFF. The CDR3 DNA is TGTGCCAGCAACCGTGGAGGGGCTTATGAAAAACTGTTTTTT.

This rearrangement joins TRBV2 to TRBJ2-7; 7 nucleotides agree with TRBD1. This CDR3 contains 13 residues. CDR1 SNHLY and CDR2 FYNNEI come from the germline V gene. V shed 6 bases, J shed 2 bases, and the junction held 4 bases outside the gene matches. The chain's CDR3 is CASRWGQPYEQYF. As DNA, the CDR3 is TGTGCCAGCAGGTGGGGACAGCCCTACGAGCAGTACTTC.

The J gene is TRBJ2-5, the V gene TRBV3-1 (or the pseudogene TRBV3-2); 8 positions agree with TRBD1. V shed 4 bases and J 5 bases; nucleotides not matched to a gene: 6. The CDR3 is made up of 14 amino acids. From germline, CDR1 is LGHDT and CDR2 YNNKEL (reference sequence). The DNA of the CDR3 is TGTGCCAGCAGCCCGCTACAGGGGGGCGAGACCCAGTACTTC. Its translation: CASSPLQGGETQYF.

This chain joins TRBV10-3 and TRBJ2-3; TRBD2 matches at 8 bases. This CDR3 contains 15 residues. Germline V gene lookup returns CDR1 ENHRY and CDR2 SYGVKD. The V and J ends lost 2 bases and 3 bases, in that order; junction bases with no gene match: 4. This CDR3 reads CAISEVSGVTDTQYF. CDR3 in DNA: TGTGCCATCAGTGAGGTTAGCGGGGTAACAGATACGCAGTATTTT.